This entry features one T cell receptor beta chain sequence. No antigen is known for it. No conserved phenylalanine or tryptophan ends this CDR3, so it is likely a read error. The DNA is left out, because the CDR3 cannot be placed on it with certainty; the CDR3 is given as TCRdb lists it. The germline V gene (reference sequence) supplies CDR1 DFQATT and CDR2 SNEGSKA. The CDR3 is 11 residues long, ends included. This sample was included in a study of blood T cell repertoires in COVID-19 (TCRdb year 2020). Looking at the study overall: Samples covering the acute and convalescent phases of COVID-19 were provided by collaborators in the United States, Italy and Spain. The dataset comprised deeply sampled blood TCRbeta repertoires from subjects exposed to, actively infected with, or recovered from COVID-19. The repertoires were made available in a free public database intended to serve as a resource for research on the immune response to SARS-CoV-2. Sample metadata almost always included a de-identified subject ID, COVID-19 status, age in years and sex. The prospective study material was composed of cDNA or gDNA derived from T cells, B-cell-depleted T cells, or PBMCs. HLA class I and class II types, where available, came from metadata supplied by the sample provider rather than from assay-based typing. The samples were drawn from the first 160 participants of the ongoing ImmuneRACE study and from over 950 subjects provided by 6 global collaborators. The investigation overall reported the following: The quantity of clinical and demographic metadata differed by source and by participant and was supplied without curation.

Each collaborating institution followed its own protocols to collect whole blood in K2EDTA tubes. Collaborator samples were shipped for TCRbeta analysis as frozen whole blood, isolated PBMCs, or DNA extracted from either sample type. TCRbeta CDR3 regions were amplified from genomic DNA by means of the immunoSEQ Assay, a bias-controlled multiplex PCR. The study's processing was this. Within the assay, amplification of reference gene primers was used to estimate how many nucleated cells each sample contained. Sequence reads were collapsed and filtered to measure the absolute abundance of every unique TCRbeta CDR3 rearrangement. Productive Simpson clonality was computed per sample as the square root of Simpson's diversity index over productive rearrangements. What TCRdb holds here is the immuneACCESS table cut down to in-frame rearrangements. Part of the clones is not present; checked against another copy, under half of the missing clones reflect an unresolved V gene, and the others are unexplained. The V and J calls and clone size are taken from that table; D and trimming were inferred from the DNA. Recorded for this sample are 100,000 to 110,000 clones; around four fifths of them occurred a single time. Jointly, the top ten make up around a third of the sample.

The chain is assembled from TRBV20-1 and TRBJ2-7; the table's D call, TRBD2, was not checked against the DNA. Sequencing was carried out using peripheral blood. The sequence was collected from a man aged 65-85 years with active or convalescent COVID-19. The CDR3 loop reads CSAREGGRLVD.